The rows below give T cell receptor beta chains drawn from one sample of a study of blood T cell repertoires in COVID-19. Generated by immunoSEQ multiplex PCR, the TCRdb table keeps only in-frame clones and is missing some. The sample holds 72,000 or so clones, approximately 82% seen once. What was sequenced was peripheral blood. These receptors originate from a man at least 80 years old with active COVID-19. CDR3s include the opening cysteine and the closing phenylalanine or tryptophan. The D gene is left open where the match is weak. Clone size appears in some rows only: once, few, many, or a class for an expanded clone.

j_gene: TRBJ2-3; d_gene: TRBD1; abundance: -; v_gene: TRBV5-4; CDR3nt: TGTGCCAGCAGCTTGCGACAGGGTCAGGTAGATACGCAGTATTTT; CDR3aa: CASSLRQGQVDTQYF
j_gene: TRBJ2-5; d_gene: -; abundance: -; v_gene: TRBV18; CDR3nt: TGTGCCAGCACGCTGGGGCAGCAAGAGACCCAGTACTTC; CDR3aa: CASTLGQQETQYF
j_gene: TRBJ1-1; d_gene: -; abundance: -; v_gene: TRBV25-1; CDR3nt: TGTGCCAGCAGTGAAACCTCCGGTCATCGGGGCACTGAAGCTTTCTTT; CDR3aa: CASSETSGHRGTEAFF
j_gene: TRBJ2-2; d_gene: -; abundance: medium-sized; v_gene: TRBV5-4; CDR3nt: TGTGCCAGCAGCCCTGCGGGACCCCTTAACACCGGGGAGCTGTTTTTT; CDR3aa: CASSPAGPLNTGELFF
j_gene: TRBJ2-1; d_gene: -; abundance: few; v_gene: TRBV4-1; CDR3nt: TGCGCCAGCAGCCCGGGAGCATCTAGTGAGCAGTTCTTC; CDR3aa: CASSPGASSEQFF
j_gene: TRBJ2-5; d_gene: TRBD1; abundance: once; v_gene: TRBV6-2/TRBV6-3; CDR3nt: TGTGCCAGCAGTTACTCAACAGGGGACCAAGAGACCCAGTACTTC; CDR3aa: CASSYSTGDQETQYF
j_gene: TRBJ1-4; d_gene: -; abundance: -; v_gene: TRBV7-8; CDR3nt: TGTGCCAGCAGCTTCCAACAGGGCTTTAATGAAAAACTGTTTTTT; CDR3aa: CASSFQQGFNEKLFF
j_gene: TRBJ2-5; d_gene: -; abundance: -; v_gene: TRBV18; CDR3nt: TGTGCCAGCTCACCACAACAGGGTGAAGAGACCCAGTACTTC; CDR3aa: CASSPQQGEETQYF
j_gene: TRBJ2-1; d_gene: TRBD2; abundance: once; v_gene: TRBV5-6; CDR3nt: TGTGCCAGCAGCTTGGTGACTAGCCCCTCCTACAATGAGCAGTTCTTC; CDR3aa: CASSLVTSPSYNEQFF
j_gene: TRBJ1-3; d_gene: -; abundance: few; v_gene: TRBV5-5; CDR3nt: TGTGCCAGCAGCCTAGAGGACGAGGGTGGAAACACCATATATTTT; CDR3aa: CASSLEDEGGNTIYF
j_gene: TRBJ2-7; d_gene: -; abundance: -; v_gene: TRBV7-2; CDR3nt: TGTGCCAGCAGCTCGAACTCGGGGTCTTCCTACGAGCAGTACTTC; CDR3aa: CASSSNSGSSYEQYF
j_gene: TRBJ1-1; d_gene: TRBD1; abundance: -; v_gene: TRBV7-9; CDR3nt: TGTGCCAGCAGCCGGACAGGGGAGAAGATCTTT; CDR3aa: CASSRTGEKIF
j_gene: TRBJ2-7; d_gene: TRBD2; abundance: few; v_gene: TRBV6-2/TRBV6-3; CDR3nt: TGTGCCAGCAGCCGACTAGCGGGGGCCTACGAGCAGTACTTC; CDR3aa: CASSRLAGAYEQYF
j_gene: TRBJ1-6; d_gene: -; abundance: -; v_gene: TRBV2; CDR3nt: TGTGCCAGCAGTCGTGACAGCCAAGGGTCAAATTCACCCCTCCACTTT; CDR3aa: CASSRDSQGSNSPLHF
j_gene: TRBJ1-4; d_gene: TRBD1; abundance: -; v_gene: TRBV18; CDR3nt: TGTGCCAGCACGGACAGGGGTAATGAAAAACTGTTTTTT; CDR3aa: CASTDRGNEKLFF
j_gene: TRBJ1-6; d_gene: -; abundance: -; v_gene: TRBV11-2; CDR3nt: TGTGCCAGCAGCTTAGGCGGGAGCTCCTATAATTCACCCCTCCACTTT; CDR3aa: CASSLGGSSYNSPLHF
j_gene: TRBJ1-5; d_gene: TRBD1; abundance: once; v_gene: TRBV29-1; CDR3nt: TGCAGCGTTGGACAGGGTTCAGATCAGCCCCAGCATTTT; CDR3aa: CSVGQGSDQPQHF
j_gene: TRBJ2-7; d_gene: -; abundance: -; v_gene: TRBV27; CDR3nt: TGTGCCAGCAGCCTAAGAAGATACTACGAGCAGTACTTC; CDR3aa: CASSLRRYYEQYF
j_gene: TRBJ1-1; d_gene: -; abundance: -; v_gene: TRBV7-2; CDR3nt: TGTGCCAGCAGCTTAAACTGGCGGAGGGAAGCTTTCTTT; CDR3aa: CASSLNWRREAFF
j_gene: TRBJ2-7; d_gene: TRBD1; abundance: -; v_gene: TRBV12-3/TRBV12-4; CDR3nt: TGTGCCAGCAGCCCGACAGGGAGCGAGCAGTACTTC; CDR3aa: CASSPTGSEQYF
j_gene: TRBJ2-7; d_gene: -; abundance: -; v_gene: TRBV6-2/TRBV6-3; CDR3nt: TGTGCCAGCAGCTCGGACAGACCCCCCTACGAGCAGTACTTC; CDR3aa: CASSSDRPPYEQYF
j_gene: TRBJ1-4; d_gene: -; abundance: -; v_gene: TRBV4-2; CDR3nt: TGTGCCAGCAGCCAAGATCCGTTTCGGGGGAAAGGGTCAACTAATGAAAAACTGTTTTTT; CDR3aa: CASSQDPFRGKGSTNEKLFF
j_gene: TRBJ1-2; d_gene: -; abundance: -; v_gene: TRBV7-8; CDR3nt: TGTGCCAGCAGCTCAACAGTTAACTATGGCTACACCTTC; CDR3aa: CASSSTVNYGYTF
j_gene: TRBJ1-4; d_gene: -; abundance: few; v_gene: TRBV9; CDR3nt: TGTGCCAGCAGCGTAGGAGGGCGGGAGGGTGAAAAACTGTTTTTT; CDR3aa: CASSVGGREGEKLFF
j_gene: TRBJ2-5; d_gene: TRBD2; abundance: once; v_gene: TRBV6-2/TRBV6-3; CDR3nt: TGTGCCAGCAGTACCCGGCGGACTAGATCGGAGACCCAGTACTTC; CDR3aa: CASSTRRTRSETQYF
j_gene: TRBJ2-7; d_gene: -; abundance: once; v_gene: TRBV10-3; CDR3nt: TGTGCCATCAGCTATACAGGCTCCGAGCAGTACTTC; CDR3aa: CAISYTGSEQYF
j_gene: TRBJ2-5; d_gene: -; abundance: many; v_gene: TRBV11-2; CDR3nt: TGTGCCAGCAGCTTAAAGTCAGGAGGGGTAGAGACCCAGTACTTC; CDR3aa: CASSLKSGGVETQYF
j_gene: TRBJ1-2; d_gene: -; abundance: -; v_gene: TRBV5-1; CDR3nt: TGCGCCAGCAGCTTGTATCTTCGGGGAAGCTATGGCTACACCTTC; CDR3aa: CASSLYLRGSYGYTF
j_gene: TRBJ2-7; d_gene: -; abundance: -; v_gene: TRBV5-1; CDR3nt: TGCGCCAGCAGCTTTTCTCTCCTCTACGAGCAGTACTTC; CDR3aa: CASSFSLLYEQYF
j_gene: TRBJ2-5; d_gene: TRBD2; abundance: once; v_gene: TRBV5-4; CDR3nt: TGTGCCAGCAGCTTGACGGCTAGCGGGGGGGCCGGCTTCGGAGAGACCCAGTACTTC; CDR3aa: CASSLTASGGAGFGETQYF
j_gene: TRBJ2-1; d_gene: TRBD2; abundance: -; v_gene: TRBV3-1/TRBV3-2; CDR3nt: TGTGCCAGCAGCCAAGATCCCGGGACTAGTCATCGGCATGAGCAGTTCTTC; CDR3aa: CASSQDPGTSHRHEQFF
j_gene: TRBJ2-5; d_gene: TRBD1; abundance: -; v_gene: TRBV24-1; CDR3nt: TGTGCCACCAGTGGTATGGGACAGAAAGAGACCCAGTACTTC; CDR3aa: CATSGMGQKETQYF